A selection of T cell receptor beta chains follows, all from one sample in a study of T-cell reconstitution after alpha-beta-depleted transplantation in children. TCRdb called the PCR reads again in MiXCR, with one record for every CDR3 protein. The sample lists a few hundred thousand distinct CDR3 sequences; 10% were seen once. Sequenced material: PBMCs from the stem cell graft donor, taken from the stem cell graft. These receptors came from a human donor who donated a stem cell graft to a child with acute lymphoblastic leukemia. Each CDR3 is given with its conserved first and last residue. A D gene is named only where the DNA matches it firmly. Not all rows give a size; the values are once, few, many and, for expanded clones, a class.

V: TRBV7-9; D: .; size: few; J: TRBJ2-5; DNA: TGTGCCAGCAGCTTTTCGGAACCTCTCCACTTC; CDR3: CASSFSEPLHF
V: TRBV20-1; D: .; size: .; J: TRBJ1-5; DNA: TGCAGTGCTATTATCACGTTCGATCAGCCCCAGCATTTT; CDR3: CSAIITFDQPQHF
V: TRBV7-8; D: TRBD1; size: few; J: TRBJ1-2; DNA: TGTGCCAGCAGCTTAGTAACAGGGGACTATGGCTACACCTTC; CDR3: CASSLVTGDYGYTF
V: TRBV20-1; D: .; size: few; J: TRBJ2-1; DNA: TGCAGTGCTAGCGCCTCCTACAATGAGCAGTTCTTC; CDR3: CSASASYNEQFF
V: TRBV5-1; D: .; size: .; J: TRBJ2-7; DNA: TGCGCCAGCAGCTTGTCCGGGCCGCGGGAGCAGTACTTC; CDR3: CASSLSGPREQYF
V: TRBV5-1; D: TRBD2; size: many; J: TRBJ2-1; DNA: TGCGCCAGCAGTCACGTCCCACAACTAGCGGGAGATGAGCAGTTCTTC; CDR3: CASSHVPQLAGDEQFF
V: TRBV5-1; D: .; size: few; J: TRBJ2-1; DNA: TGCGCCAGCAGCTTGGGGTACGTGGGGGTAGGAGATGAGCAGTTCTTC; CDR3: CASSLGYVGVGDEQFF
V: TRBV20-1; D: .; size: few; J: TRBJ2-1; DNA: TGCAGTGCTAGAGGGCCAGCCCACAATGAGCAGTTCTTC; CDR3: CSARGPAHNEQFF
V: TRBV29-1; D: .; size: many; J: TRBJ1-2; DNA: TGCAGCGTTGAAGATGGCCAGGGCGGCTATGGCTACACCTTC; CDR3: CSVEDGQGGYGYTF
V: TRBV30; D: TRBD2; size: .; J: TRBJ2-2; DNA: TGTGCCTGGAGTCCGACTAGCGGGAGTGGCGGGGAGCTGTTTTTT; CDR3: CAWSPTSGSGGELFF
V: TRBV28; D: .; size: .; J: TRBJ2-3; DNA: TGTGCCAGCAGTTTACGGGGGAGCCCCACAGATACGCAGTATTTT; CDR3: CASSLRGSPTDTQYF
V: TRBV5-1; D: .; size: many; J: TRBJ1-3; DNA: TGCGCCAGCAGCCCGGGAGGGGTCGGCTCTGGAAACACCATATATTTT; CDR3: CASSPGGVGSGNTIYF
V: TRBV6-1; D: .; size: .; J: TRBJ2-7; DNA: TGTGCCAGCAGTGAGAGGGACTCCTACGAGCAGTACTTC; CDR3: CASSERDSYEQYF
V: TRBV6-5; D: TRBD1; size: .; J: TRBJ1-5; DNA: TGTGCCAGCAGTTACCTCGGGGCAGGGGGCGTTCAGCCCCAGCATTTT; CDR3: CASSYLGAGGVQPQHF
V: TRBV7-7; D: .; size: .; J: TRBJ2-2; DNA: TGTGCTAGCAGCTCCTATTCGGCTGGGGAGCTGTTTTTT; CDR3: CASSSYSAGELFF
V: TRBV2; D: TRBD2; size: few; J: TRBJ2-1; DNA: TGTGCCAGCGAGGGGTGGACTAGCGGAATTTACAATGAGCAGTTCTTC; CDR3: CASEGWTSGIYNEQFF
V: TRBV7-3; D: TRBD2; size: .; J: TRBJ2-1; DNA: TGTGCCAGCAGTACAAGCGGGGCGCTCTCCTACAATGAGCAGTTCTTC; CDR3: CASSTSGALSYNEQFF
V: TRBV29-1; D: .; size: few; J: TRBJ2-5; DNA: TGCAGCGTTGAAAAGTACCAATCCGAGACCCAGTACTTC; CDR3: CSVEKYQSETQYF
V: TRBV6-1; D: .; size: .; J: TRBJ1-3; DNA: TGTGCCAGCAAGCTACCCTCTGGAAACACCATATATTTT; CDR3: CASKLPSGNTIYF
V: TRBV20-1; D: TRBD2; size: .; J: TRBJ2-1; DNA: TGCAGTGCTAAGGGACTAGCCCGCTCCTACAATGAGCAGTTCTTC; CDR3: CSAKGLARSYNEQFF
V: TRBV25-1; D: .; size: few; J: TRBJ2-5; DNA: TGTGCCAGCAGTGAATGGCGAGGGGGAGGAGAGACCCAGTACTTC; CDR3: CASSEWRGGGETQYF
V: TRBV7-2; D: TRBD1; size: .; J: TRBJ2-7; DNA: TGTGCCAGCAGCTCTGCAGGGGGCGCAGCCTACGAGCAGTACTTC; CDR3: CASSSAGGAAYEQYF
V: TRBV7-2; D: TRBD1; size: .; J: TRBJ2-2; DNA: TGTGCCACCAGCACCCGACAGGGGCCAGCGAACACCGGGGAGCTGTTTTTT; CDR3: CATSTRQGPANTGELFF
V: TRBV12-3/TRBV12-4; D: TRBD2; size: .; J: TRBJ2-7; DNA: TGTGCCAGCAGTCCCCCACTACTAGCGGGAGGGCTCCTGTACGAGCAGTACTTC; CDR3: CASSPPLLAGGLLYEQYF
V: TRBV15; D: .; size: few; J: TRBJ2-5; DNA: TGTGCCACCAGCAGAGGACGGGCCGGGTTGGTGACCCAGTACTTC; CDR3: CATSRGRAGLVTQYF
V: TRBV29-1; D: TRBD1; size: few; J: TRBJ1-1; DNA: TGCAGCGTGGGGGACAGGGCTAACACTGAAGCTTTCTTT; CDR3: CSVGDRANTEAFF
V: TRBV10-3; D: TRBD2; size: many; J: TRBJ2-3; DNA: TGTGCCGGAGCGGGAGGGCCTAGAGATACGCAGTATTTT; CDR3: CAGAGGPRDTQYF